The clone carrying this T cell receptor (beta chain) has a count of ten or more. Its antigen is undetermined. The TCR beta CDR3 regions underwent amplification using RNA transcripts as the source. Carried out on the TCR CDR3, a first-round RT-PCR used the HTBI primer set. TCRdb reprocessed the multiplex PCR reads with MiXCR, giving one entry per CDR3 protein. The table includes fewer than 200,000 distinct CDR3 sequences, over 7.5% detected once. The germline V gene has CDR1 MDHEN and CDR2 SYDVKM. The trim removed 5 bases at V and 8 bases at J, leaving 15 bases unmatched. CDR3 size: 18 residues. Patients aged 18 to 65 with hyperthyroidism were newly diagnosed, with duration under 2 months. Drawn at first hyperthyroidism diagnosis, the blood sample preceded any ophthalmopathy symptoms. The entry originates in a study of T cells in Graves' hyperthyroidism and ophthalmopathy. Study conclusions and caveats: Most clonotypes expanded in the thyroid (above 0.001) were also present in blood.

Material: blood. The chain couples TRBV28 to TRBJ2-1; 13 bases align to TRBD2. The source is a young woman with Graves' hyperthyroidism that later progressed to Graves' ophthalmopathy. The CDR3 loop is CASSISGLAGYDGDEQFF. CDR3 coding DNA: TGTGCCAGCAGTATTTCGGGACTAGCGGGGTATGATGGGGATGAGCAGTTCTTC.